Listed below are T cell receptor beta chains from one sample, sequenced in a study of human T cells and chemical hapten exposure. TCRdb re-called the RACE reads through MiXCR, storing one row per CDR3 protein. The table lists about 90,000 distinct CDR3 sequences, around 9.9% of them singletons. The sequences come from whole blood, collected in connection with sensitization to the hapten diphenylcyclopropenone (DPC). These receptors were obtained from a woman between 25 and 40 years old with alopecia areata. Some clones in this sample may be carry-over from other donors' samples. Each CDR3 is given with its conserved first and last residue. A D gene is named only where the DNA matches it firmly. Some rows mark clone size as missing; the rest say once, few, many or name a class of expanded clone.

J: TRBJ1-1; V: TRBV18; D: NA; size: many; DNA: TGTGCCAGCTCACTGAGACAGGTTGACACTGAAGCTTTCTTT; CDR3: CASSLRQVDTEAFF
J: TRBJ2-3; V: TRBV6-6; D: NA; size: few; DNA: TGTGCCACCATGGGTAGCACAGATACGCAGTATTTT; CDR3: CATMGSTDTQYF
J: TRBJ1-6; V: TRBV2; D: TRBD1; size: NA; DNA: TGTGCCAGCAGTGAACGGGACAGAATTCAACCCCTCCACTTT; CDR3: CASSERDRIQPLHF
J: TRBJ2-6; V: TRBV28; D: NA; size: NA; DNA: TGTGCCAGCAGTTTAACAGAGGCCGGGGCCAACGTCCTGACTTTC; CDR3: CASSLTEAGANVLTF
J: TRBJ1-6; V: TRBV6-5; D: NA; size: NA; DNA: TGTGCCAGCCGAATGGGACTCTCTAATTCACCCCTCCACTTT; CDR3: CASRMGLSNSPLHF
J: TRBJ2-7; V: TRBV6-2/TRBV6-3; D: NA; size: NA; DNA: TGTGCCAGCACCATTTTTCCAACCTACGAGCAGTACTTC; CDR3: CASTIFPTYEQYF
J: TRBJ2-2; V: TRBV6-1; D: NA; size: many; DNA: TGTGCCAGCAGTGACGCTTCGACCGGGGAGCTGTTTTTT; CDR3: CASSDASTGELFF
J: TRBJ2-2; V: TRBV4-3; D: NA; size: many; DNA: TGCGCCAGCAGCCAAGAAGTGGGCTCGAACACCGGGGAGCTGTTTTTT; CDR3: CASSQEVGSNTGELFF
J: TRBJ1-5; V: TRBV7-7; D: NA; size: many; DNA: TGTGCTAGCAGCTTAGGTCCGGGGCAGCCCCAGCATTTT; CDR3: CASSLGPGQPQHF
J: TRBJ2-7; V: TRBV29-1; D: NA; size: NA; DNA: TGCAGCGTCGCCAAAGGACTCACCCGTTACGAGCAGTACTTC; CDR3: CSVAKGLTRYEQYF
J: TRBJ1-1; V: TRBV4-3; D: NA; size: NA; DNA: TGCGCCAGCAGCCAAGGTGGGGCAAGCAACACTGAAGCTTTCTTT; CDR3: CASSQGGASNTEAFF
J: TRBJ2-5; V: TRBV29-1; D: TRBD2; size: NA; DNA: TGCAGCGTTGAAGTGGGGAGGGGAGAGACCCAGTACTTC; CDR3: CSVEVGRGETQYF
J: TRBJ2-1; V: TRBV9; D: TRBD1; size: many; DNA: TGTGCCAGCAGCGTTGGGACAGGGATCTACAATGAGCAGTTCTTC; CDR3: CASSVGTGIYNEQFF
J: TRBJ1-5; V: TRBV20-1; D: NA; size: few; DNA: TGCAGTGCTAGCCGGGATCAGCCCCAGCATTTT; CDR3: CSASRDQPQHF
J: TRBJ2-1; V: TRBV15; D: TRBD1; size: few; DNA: TGTGCCACCAGCCAGATTAAGGACAGGGGGCTTTCCCACAATGAGCAGTTCTTC; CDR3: CATSQIKDRGLSHNEQFF
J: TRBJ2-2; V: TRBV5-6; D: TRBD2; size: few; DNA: TGTGCCAGCAGCTCGCTTAGCGGGTTCCTCACCGGGGAGCTGTTTTTT; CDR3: CASSSLSGFLTGELFF
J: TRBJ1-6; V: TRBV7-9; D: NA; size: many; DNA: TGTGCCAGCTCCACCCCCGGTTCACCCCTCCACTTT; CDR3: CASSTPGSPLHF
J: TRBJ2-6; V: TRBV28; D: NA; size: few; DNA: TGTGCCAGCACCCCAGGAGGGTTCTCTGGGGCCAACGTCCTGACTTTC; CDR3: CASTPGGFSGANVLTF
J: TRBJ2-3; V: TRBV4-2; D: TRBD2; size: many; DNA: TGTGCCAGCAGCCAAGATTGGCTAGCGGGAGGAGGTGATACGCAGTATTTT; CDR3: CASSQDWLAGGGDTQYF
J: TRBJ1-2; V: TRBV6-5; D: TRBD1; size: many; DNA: TGTGCCAGCAGTTACTCGATCGCCGGGACAGGGGTTCGTGGCTACACCTTC; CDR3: CASSYSIAGTGVRGYTF
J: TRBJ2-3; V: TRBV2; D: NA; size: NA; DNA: TGTGCCAGCAGTGAGGTAGATACGCAGTATTTT; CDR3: CASSEVDTQYF
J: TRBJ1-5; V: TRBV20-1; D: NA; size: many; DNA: TGCAGTGCTAGAGAAGGGCCGCAGCCCCAGCATTTT; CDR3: CSAREGPQPQHF
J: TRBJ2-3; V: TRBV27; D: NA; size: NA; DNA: TGTGCCAGCAGTGTTTCGGATACGCAGTATTTT; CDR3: CASSVSDTQYF
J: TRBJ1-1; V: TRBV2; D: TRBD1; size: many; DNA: TGTGCCAGCAGTGCCGGGCAGGGGGGAACTGAAGCTTTCTTT; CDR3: CASSAGQGGTEAFF
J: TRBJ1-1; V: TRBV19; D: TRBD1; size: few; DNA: TGTGCCAGTAACGGGTGGACAGGGCGGGGAAACACTGAAGCTTTCTTT; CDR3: CASNGWTGRGNTEAFF
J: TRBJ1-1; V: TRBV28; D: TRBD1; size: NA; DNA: TGTGCCACCAAACCGGGACAGGGAAGATCTGAAGCTTTCTTT; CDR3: CATKPGQGRSEAFF
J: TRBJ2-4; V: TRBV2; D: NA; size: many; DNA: TGTGCCAGCAGCCCGGGACAAATACTAGCCAAAAACATTCAGTACTTC; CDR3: CASSPGQILAKNIQYF
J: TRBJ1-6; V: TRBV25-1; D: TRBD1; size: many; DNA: TGTGCCAGCGGCGGCGTCACCGGGACAGGGGTCTCACCCCTCCACTTT; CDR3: CASGGVTGTGVSPLHF
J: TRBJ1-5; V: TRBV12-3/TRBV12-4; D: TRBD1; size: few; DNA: TGTGCCAGCAGCCCCCAGGGAGAGGGGGCAAATATGGGAAATCAGCCCCAGCATTTT; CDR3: CASSPQGEGANMGNQPQHF
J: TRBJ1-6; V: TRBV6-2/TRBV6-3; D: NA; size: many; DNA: TGTGCCAGCAGTTATGGAGATTATAATTCACCCCTCCACTTT; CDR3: CASSYGDYNSPLHF
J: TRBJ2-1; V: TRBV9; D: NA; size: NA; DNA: TGTGCCAGCAGCGCCAGTAAGGAGGGCCCATGGAATGAGCAGTTCTTC; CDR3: CASSASKEGPWNEQFF
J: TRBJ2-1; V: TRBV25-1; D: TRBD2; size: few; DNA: TGTGCCAGCAGTGAATTATTCGCTAGCGGGAGAGCGAATGAGCAGTTCTTC; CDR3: CASSELFASGRANEQFF
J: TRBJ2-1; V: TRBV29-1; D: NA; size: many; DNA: TGCAGCGTTGGCCTAACGGACACCAATGAGCAGTTCTTC; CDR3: CSVGLTDTNEQFF
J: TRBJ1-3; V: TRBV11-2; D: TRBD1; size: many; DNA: TGTGCCAGCAGCTCGGTCGGGGACAGCTCTGGAAACACCATATATTTT; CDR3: CASSSVGDSSGNTIYF
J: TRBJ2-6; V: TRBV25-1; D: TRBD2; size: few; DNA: TGTGCCAGAAAACTAGCGGGAGGGCTTTCTGGGGCCAACGTCCTGACTTTC; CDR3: CARKLAGGLSGANVLTF
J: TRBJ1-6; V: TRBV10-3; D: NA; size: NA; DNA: TGTGCCATCGGTTCTTTAGAGAGCAGGTCACCCCTCCACTTT; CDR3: CAIGSLESRSPLHF
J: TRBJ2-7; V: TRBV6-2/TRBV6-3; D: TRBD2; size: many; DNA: TGTGCCAGCAGCCTAGCGGGAGAAGCCTACGAGCAGTACTTC; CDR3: CASSLAGEAYEQYF
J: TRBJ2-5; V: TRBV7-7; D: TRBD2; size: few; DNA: TGTGCTAGCAGCTTAGGACTAGCGGGATTTCAAGAGACCCAGTACTTC; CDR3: CASSLGLAGFQETQYF
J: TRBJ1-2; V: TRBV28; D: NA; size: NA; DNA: TGTGCCAGCAGTTTTCACAGGGTACAGTTGGATCTCGTCTTC; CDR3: CASSFHRVQLDLVF
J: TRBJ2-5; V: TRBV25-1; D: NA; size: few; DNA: TGTGCCAGCAGTCGAAGGGGAGGCGGAGAGACCCAGTACTTC; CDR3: CASSRRGGGETQYF
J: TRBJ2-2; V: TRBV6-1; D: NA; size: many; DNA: TGTGCCAGCAGATTAGGGATCGTGAACACCGGGGAGCTGTTTTTT; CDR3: CASRLGIVNTGELFF
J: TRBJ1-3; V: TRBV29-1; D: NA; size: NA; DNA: TGCAGCGTTGAGGCAGGGAGCTCTGGAAACACCATATATTTT; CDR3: CSVEAGSSGNTIYF
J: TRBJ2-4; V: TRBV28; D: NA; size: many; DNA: TGTGCCAGCAGTTTACAGGGACGCGGAAACATTCAGTACTTC; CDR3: CASSLQGRGNIQYF
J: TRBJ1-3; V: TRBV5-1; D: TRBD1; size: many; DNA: TGCGCCAGCAGAGGGGGCCCCTCTGGAAACACCATATATTTT; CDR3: CASRGGPSGNTIYF
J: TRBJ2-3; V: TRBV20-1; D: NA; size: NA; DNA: TGCAGTGCTTGGGCTAGCAGGAAAGATACGCAGTATTTT; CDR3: CSAWASRKDTQYF
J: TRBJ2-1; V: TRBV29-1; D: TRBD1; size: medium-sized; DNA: TGCAGCGGCGAACAGGGGGGCAATGAGCAGTTCTTC; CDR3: CSGEQGGNEQFF
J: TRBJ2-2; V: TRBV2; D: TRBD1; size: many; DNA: TGTGCCAGCAGTGGGGACAGGGTCCGCGCCGGGGAGCTGTTTTTT; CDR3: CASSGDRVRAGELFF
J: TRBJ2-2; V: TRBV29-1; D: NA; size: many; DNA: TGCAGCGTCCGATGGAGCACCGGGGAGCTGTTTTTT; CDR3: CSVRWSTGELFF
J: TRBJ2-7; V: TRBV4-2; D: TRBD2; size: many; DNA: TGTGCCAGCAGCCAAGTTACTAGCGGGCGCCACGAGCAGTACTTC; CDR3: CASSQVTSGRHEQYF
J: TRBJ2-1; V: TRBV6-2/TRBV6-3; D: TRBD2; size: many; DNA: TGTGCCAGCAAGAGACTAGCGGGGGTGGATGAGCAGTTCTTC; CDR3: CASKRLAGVDEQFF
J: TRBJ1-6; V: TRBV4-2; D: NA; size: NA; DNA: TGTGCCAGCAGCCAAGAGCCCAACGGGGTAAGATCACCCCTCCACTTT; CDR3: CASSQEPNGVRSPLHF
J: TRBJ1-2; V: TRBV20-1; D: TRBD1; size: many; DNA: TGCAGTGCTAGAAAGACAGGGCTTGGCTATGGCTACACCTTC; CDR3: CSARKTGLGYGYTF
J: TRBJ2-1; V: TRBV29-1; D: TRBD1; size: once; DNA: TGCAGCGCTCCGGGACAGGGGTTCCATGAGCAGTTCTTC; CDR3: CSAPGQGFHEQFF
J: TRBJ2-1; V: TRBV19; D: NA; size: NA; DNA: TGTGCCAGTAGTATCCTCCTTGGACTGAGCTCCTACAATGAGCAGTTCTTC; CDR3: CASSILLGLSSYNEQFF